This TCR beta chain emerged from a study of T cell responses to AZD1222 COVID-19 vaccine. Study-level results: Spike-specific TCR breadth rose after two AZD1222 doses, and depth rose as well. Seropositive AZD1222 recipients at baseline numbered only five or six.

With regard to this clone: What it recognizes is unknown.

Germline CDR1 reads MNHEY; CDR2 reads SVGAGI. This CDR3 region has 14 residues. The J segment lost 0 bases and the V segment lost 5 bases, leaving 3 bases of the junction unmatched. Produced via immunoSEQ multiplex PCR; TCRdb's table is partial and in-frame only. The sample holds 90,000 to 120,000 clones, around 90% seen once. The TCR comes from an adult who received the AZD1222 COVID-19 vaccine. V usage is TRBV6-5 and J usage is TRBJ2-5; TRBD1 matches at 7 bases. Sample: peripheral blood, taken 28 days after the second AZD1222 dose. The CDR3, as DNA: TGTGCCAGCAGTCACGACAGGGACCAAGAGACCCAGTACTTC. It yields the protein CASSHDRDQETQYF.